The 23 T cell receptor beta chains in this list originate from one sample, sequenced in a study of blood T cell repertoires in COVID-19. TCRdb's table, derived via immunoSEQ multiplex PCR, lists solely in-frame clones and lacks some. Of about 380,000 clones in the sample, about 90% are singletons; the top ten hold 2.5% to 3.5%. Sequencing used PBMCs or T cells enriched from blood (not recorded which). Receptors originate from a woman aged 25 to 39 who had recovered from COVID-19.

The chain uses TRBV27 and TRBJ2-1; TRBD2 aligns across 11 bases. With V trimmed by 9 bases and J by 0 bases, 7 bases remained unmatched. Germline V gives CDR1 MNHEY, CDR2 SMNVEV (reference sequence). This CDR3 contains 16 residues. CDR3 residues: CARDPLAGGSYNEQFF. The CDR3 bases are TGTGCCAGAGACCCTCTAGCGGGGGGCTCCTACAATGAGCAGTTCTTC.

This chain connects TRBV5-1 to TRBJ2-7; D is perhaps TRBD1 (6 bases). Looked up from germline, CDR1 is SGHRS and CDR2 is YFSETQ. This CDR3 contains 15 residues. The ends were cut back, 3 bases at V and 0 bases at J, with 13 bases in the middle. The CDR3 sequence: CASSYGGAFSYEQYF. CDR3 DNA sequence: TGCGCCAGCAGCTATGGGGGCGCCTTCTCCTACGAGCAGTACTTC. Using reference TRBV5-1 and TRBJ2-7 for the parts outside the CDR3, the full variable domain is KAGVTQTPRYLIKTRGQQVTLSCSPISGHRSVSWYQQTPGQGLQFLFEYFSETQRNKGNFPGRFSGRQFSNSRSEMNVSTLELGDSALYLCASSYGGAFSYEQYFGPGTRLTVT.

V gene TRBV7-6 combines with J gene TRBJ2-2; perhaps TRBD1 as D (5 bases). This CDR3 region has 15 residues. Trimming removed 2 bases at V and 1 base at J, with 8 bases between. Looked up from germline, CDR1 is SGHVS and CDR2 is FNYEAQ. This CDR3 is CASSLPQGNTGELFF. The CDR3 coding sequence is TGTGCCAGCAGCTTACCGCAGGGGAACACCGGGGAGCTGTTTTTT.

The sample holds one count of this clone. The rearrangement joins TRBV3-1 (or the pseudogene TRBV3-2) to TRBJ2-1, with TRBD2 matching 9 bases. The junction had 14 bases not matched to a gene; V was cut back by 2 bases and J by 9 bases. Germline V gene lookup returns CDR1 LGHDT and CDR2 YNNKEL (reference sequence). The length of the CDR3 is 17 residues. The CDR3 loop reads CASSQLAGGPDVSEQFF. DNA for the CDR3: TGTGCCAGCAGCCAACTGGCGGGAGGGCCGGATGTTAGTGAGCAGTTCTTC.

The chain recombines TRBV30 with TRBJ1-2, with D perhaps TRBD1 (5 bases). Germline V lookup: CDR1 GTSNPN, CDR2 SVGIG (reference sequence). Between the trimmed V and J ends, which lost 3 bases and 5 bases, there was a span of 13 bases. There are 13 residues in the CDR3. This CDR3 reads CAWSKGAVYGYTF. In nucleotides, the CDR3 is TGTGCCTGGAGCAAAGGGGCGGTTTATGGCTACACCTTC. The entire variable domain, with the rest obtained from reference TRBV30 and TRBJ1-2, is as follows: SQTIHQWPATLVQPVGSPLSLECTVEGTSNPNLYWYRQAAGRGLQLLFYSVGIGQISSEVPQNLSASRPQDRQFILSSKKLLLSDSGFYLCAWSKGAVYGYTFGSGTRLTVV.

The chain has TRBV6-2 or TRBV6-3 and TRBJ1-5, with 7 bases identical to TRBD1. CDR3 size: 16 residues. J was trimmed by 5 bases and V by 5 bases; bases with no gene match: 12. The germline gives CDR1 MNHEY, CDR2 SVGEGT. This chain's CDR3 is CASSTGTTGFYQPQHF. CDR3 nucleotide sequence: TGTGCCAGCAGTACCGGGACGACAGGGTTCTATCAGCCCCAGCATTTT.

The rearrangement joins TRBV25-1 to TRBJ2-3; the match to TRBD2 covers 10 bases. With V trimmed by 5 bases and J by 2 bases, 7 bases remained unmatched. The CDR3 has 16 residues. Germline V lookup: CDR1 MGHDK, CDR2 SYGVNS. The CDR3 loop is CASSPRTSGYTDTQYF. CDR3 in DNA: TGTGCCAGCAGTCCCCGGACTAGCGGTTACACAGATACGCAGTATTTT.

The chain recombines TRBV5-1 with TRBJ2-7; 7 bases are a match to TRBD1. The CDR3 totals 15 residues. Germline loops: CDR1 SGHRS, CDR2 YFSETQ. J gave up 1 base and V 4 bases, and 8 bases lay outside the gene matches. The CDR3 DNA is TGCGCCAGCAGCACCGGACAGGTGCCTTCCTACGAGCAGTACTTC. It encodes CASSTGQVPSYEQYF.

The count of this clone is one. This chain uses TRBV5-8 with TRBJ2-3; tentative D call: TRBD2 (6 bases). CDR1 SGHTS and CDR2 YDEGEE come from the germline V gene. The CDR3 length is 16 residues. The V end lost 1 base, the J end lost 5 bases, and 17 bases lay between the germline ends. CDR3 coding DNA: TGTGCCAGCAGCTTGTCGACCCCCCCGGGGGTAGATACGCAGTATTTT. It encodes CASSLSTPPGVDTQYF.

The sample holds a few counts of this clone. This rearrangement joins TRBV7-8 to TRBJ1-6, with a possible D match to TRBD1 (5 bases). Germline assignment: CDR1 SGHVS and CDR2 FQNEAQ. The CDR3 runs to 17 residues. V gave up 8 bases and J gave up 6 bases, with 23 bases separating them. The CDR3 loop reads CASSNLPGGEVNSPLHF. In DNA, the CDR3 is TGTGCCAGCTCGAACCTACCCGGAGGGGAGGTTAATTCACCCCTCCACTTT.

CDR3 nucleotide sequence: TGTGCCAGCAGGAAAACCGACAGGGGGAACACTGAAGCTTTCTTT. This translates into CASRKTDRGNTEAFF. V usage is TRBV2 and J usage is TRBJ1-1; TRBD1 matches 8 bases. With V trimmed by 6 bases and J by 1 base, 7 bases remained unmatched. CDR1 is SNHLY and CDR2 is FYNNEI in the germline V gene. The CDR3 covers 15 residues.

J is TRBJ1-1 and V is TRBV19; D is possibly TRBD1 (6 bases). CDR3 length equals 14 residues. The germline CDR1 and CDR2 sequences are LNHDA and SQIVND (reference sequence). V shed 3 bases and J shed 7 bases, with 15 bases lying between them. The CDR3 spells CASSMEARGSEAFF. In nucleotides, the CDR3 is TGTGCCAGTAGTATGGAAGCGAGGGGGAGTGAAGCTTTCTTT.

This clone was seen once. The rearrangement joins TRBV7-9 to TRBJ1-1, with a weak D call TRBD1 (6 bases). V lost 5 bases and J 3 bases, leaving 16 bases between the germline ends. From germline, CDR1 is SEHNR and CDR2 FQNEAQ (reference sequence). This CDR3 contains 15 residues. The CDR3 protein is CASSPVGGPDTEAFF. CDR3 DNA sequence: TGTGCCAGCAGCCCCGTGGGGGGGCCAGACACTGAAGCTTTCTTT.

The chain is built from TRBV5-4 and TRBJ2-2; no reliable D call. V lost 0 bases, J lost 5 bases, and 8 bases lay in between. This CDR3 spans 14 amino acids. Germline V lookup: CDR1 SGHNT, CDR2 YYREEE (reference sequence). The CDR3 DNA follows: TGTGCCAGCAGCTTGGAAGACGGGACCGGGGAGCTGTTTTTT. Translating gives CASSLEDGTGELFF.

This chain connects TRBV25-1 to TRBJ2-3; a weak D match, TRBD2 (6 bases). Germline V CDR1 and CDR2: MGHDK, SYGVNS. This CDR3 contains 15 residues. Trimming shortened V by 3 bases and J by 0 bases, and 10 bases separated the two germline ends. The CDR3 loop reads CASSDRAGSTDTQYF. CDR3 coding DNA: TGTGCCAGCAGTGATCGGGCGGGAAGCACAGATACGCAGTATTTT.

The rearrangement uses TRBV10-3 and TRBJ2-1; 10 nucleotides align to TRBD1. V dropped 5 bases and J dropped 3; count of bases not matched to a gene: 4. CDR1 ENHRY and CDR2 SYGVKD come from the germline V gene. The CDR3 is 15 amino acids. In nucleotides, the CDR3 is TGTGCCATCAGTTCTGGACAGGGGGACTACAATGAGCAGTTCTTC. It encodes CAISSGQGDYNEQFF.

The chain recombines TRBV28 with TRBJ2-1; 12 bases match TRBD2. This CDR3 has 16 residues. With V trimmed by 4 bases and J by 5 bases, 6 bases remained unmatched. CDR1 is MDHEN, CDR2 SYDVKM, per germline. The CDR3 DNA reads TGTGCCAGCAGTTCCACGACTAGCGGGAGTCACAATGAGCAGTTCTTC. This codes for CASSSTTSGSHNEQFF.

This clone was recorded once. The chain combines TRBV12-3 or TRBV12-4 with TRBJ2-7, with D hard to call. The ends were cut back, 4 bases at V and 5 bases at J, with 9 bases in the middle. The CDR3 totals 12 residues. The CDR3 loop is CASSSFSNEQYF. The CDR3, as DNA: TGTGCCAGCAGTTCATTTTCCAACGAGCAGTACTTC.

The rearrangement links TRBV19 to TRBJ2-7; D gene ambiguous. V lost 3 bases to trimming and J lost 7 bases, with 13 bases between them. The germline CDR1 and CDR2 sequences are LNHDA and SQIVND (reference sequence). CDR3 size: 13 residues. The CDR3 region is CASSISTAREQYF. The DNA for the CDR3 is TGTGCCAGTAGTATTTCAACCGCCCGGGAGCAGTACTTC.

The gene calls are TRBV27 and TRBJ1-6; 8 nucleotides match TRBD1. CDR1 and CDR2 (germline): MNHEY, SMNVEV (reference sequence). V dropped 6 bases and J dropped 9; count of bases not matched to a gene: 7. The CDR3 consists of 14 residues. Written as DNA, the CDR3 is TGTGCCAGCAGACCTGAACAGGGGGGTTCACCCCTCCACTTT. Its translation: CASRPEQGGSPLHF.

This sequence joins TRBV27 and TRBJ1-1, with TRBD1 identical over 8 bases. The length of the CDR3 is 14 residues. J gave up 1 base and V 7 bases, and 5 bases lay outside the gene matches. Per the germline V gene, CDR1 is MNHEY and CDR2 is SMNVEV (reference sequence). The CDR3 protein is CASTKTGENTEAFF. The CDR3 DNA follows: TGTGCCAGCACCAAGACAGGGGAGAACACTGAAGCTTTCTTT.

DNA for the CDR3: TGTGCCAGCAGCGAAAGACAGGATTCCTACGAGCAGTACTTC. Protein product: CASSERQDSYEQYF. The rearrangement uses TRBV7-8 and TRBJ2-7, with D tentatively TRBD1 (6 bases). V lost 5 bases, J lost 1 base, and 12 bases lay in between. The CDR3 has 14 residues. Looked up from germline, CDR1 is SGHVS and CDR2 is FQNEAQ.

V gene TRBV28 combines with J gene TRBJ1-3; D is perhaps TRBD1 (6 bases). The CDR3 runs 18 residues. The germline V gene has CDR1 MDHEN and CDR2 SYDVKM. The V end was cut by 7 bases, the J end by 2 bases, with 24 bases between. In DNA form, the CDR3 reads TGTGCCAGCACCTCGCCGGGGGGCTCGTTTGGGGCTGGAAACACCATATATTTT. It codes for CASTSPGGSFGAGNTIYF.